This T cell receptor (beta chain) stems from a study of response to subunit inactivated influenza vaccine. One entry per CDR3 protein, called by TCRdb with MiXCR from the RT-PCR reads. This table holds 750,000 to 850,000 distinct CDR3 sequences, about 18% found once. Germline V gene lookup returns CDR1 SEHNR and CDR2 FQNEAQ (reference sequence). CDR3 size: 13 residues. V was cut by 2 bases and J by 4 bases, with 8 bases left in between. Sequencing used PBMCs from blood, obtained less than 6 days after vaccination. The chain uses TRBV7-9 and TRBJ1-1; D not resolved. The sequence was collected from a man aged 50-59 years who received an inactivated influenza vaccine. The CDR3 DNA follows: TGTGCCAGCAGCTTAAGCTCGGCCACTGAAGCTTTCTTT. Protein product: CASSLSSATEAFF.